This note documents a single TCR beta chain sequence. This sample was included in a study of blood T cell repertoires in COVID-19. Germline V gene lookup returns CDR1 SGHVS and CDR2 FQNEAQ. Germline trimming cut 0 bases from V and 5 bases from J; bases unmatched to any gene: 5. CDR3 length: 16 residues. The assay was immunoSEQ multiplex PCR, and TCRdb's table has in-frame clones only and misses some. The table lists 100,000 or so clones, roughly 85% of them singletons, with approximately 2.6% in the top ten. The sequence came from a woman in her forties or fifties who had recovered from COVID-19. The sequenced sample was PBMCs or T cells enriched from blood (not recorded which). This chain connects TRBV7-8 to TRBJ2-5; TRBD2 agrees at 11 bases. CDR3 sequence: CASSLASGGAWETQYF. For the CDR3, the DNA is TGTGCCAGCAGCTTAGCTAGCGGGGGGGCCTGGGAGACCCAGTACTTC.